This TCR beta chain emerged from a study of T cell repertoires in cytomegalovirus infection. Overall study: Through public TCR beta signatures, both CMV infection and matching HLA type were indicated. Points from the study as a whole: Summed frequency of public TCR beta families distinguished CMV carriers with the relevant HLA.

V gave up 1 base and J gave up 2 bases, with 5 bases separating them. Germline CDR1 SGHTA, CDR2 FQGNSA. There are 13 residues in the CDR3. This clonotype was seen at least ten times. Its cognate antigen is unknown. Via MiXCR, TCRdb re-called the reads, giving one row per CDR3 protein. The sample lists 250,000 to 300,000 distinct CDR3 sequences, about 25% occurring once. Sequencing input: PBMCs. The receptor comes from a human donor in good health (CMV status not recorded). Some clones in this sample may be carry-over from other donors' samples. The chain links TRBV7-2 to TRBJ2-5; no reliable D call. CDR3 protein: CASSLDSQETQYF. In DNA form, the CDR3 reads TGTGCCAGCAGCTTAGACTCTCAAGAGACCCAGTACTTC.